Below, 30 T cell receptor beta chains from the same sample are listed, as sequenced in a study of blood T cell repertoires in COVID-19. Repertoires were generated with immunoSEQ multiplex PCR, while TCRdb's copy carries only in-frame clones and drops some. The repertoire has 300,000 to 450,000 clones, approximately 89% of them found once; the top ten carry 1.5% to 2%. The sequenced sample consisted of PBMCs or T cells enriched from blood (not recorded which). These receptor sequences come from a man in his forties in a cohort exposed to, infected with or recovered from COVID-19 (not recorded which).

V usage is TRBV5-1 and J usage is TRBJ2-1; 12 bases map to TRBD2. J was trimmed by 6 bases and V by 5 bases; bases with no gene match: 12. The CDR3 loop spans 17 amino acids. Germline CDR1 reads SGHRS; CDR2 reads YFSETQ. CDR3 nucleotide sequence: TGCGCCAGCAGATTCTCTAGCGGGAGGGCTGTGGTCAATGAGCAGTTCTTC. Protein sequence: CASRFSSGRAVVNEQFF.

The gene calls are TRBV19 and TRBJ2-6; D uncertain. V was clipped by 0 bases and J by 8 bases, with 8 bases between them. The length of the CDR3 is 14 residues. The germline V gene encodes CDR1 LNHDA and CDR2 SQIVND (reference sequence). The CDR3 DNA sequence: TGTGCCAGTAGTATAGATCGAGCTCCCAACGTCCTGACTTTC. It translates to CASSIDRAPNVLTF.

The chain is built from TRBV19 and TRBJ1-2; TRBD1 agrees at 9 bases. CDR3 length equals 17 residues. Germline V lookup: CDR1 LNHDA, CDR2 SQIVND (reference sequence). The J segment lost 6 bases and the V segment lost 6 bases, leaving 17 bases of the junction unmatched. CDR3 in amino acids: CASSFLRDRGVKNGYTF. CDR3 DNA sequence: TGTGCCAGTAGCTTCCTCCGAGACAGGGGGGTTAAGAATGGCTACACCTTC.

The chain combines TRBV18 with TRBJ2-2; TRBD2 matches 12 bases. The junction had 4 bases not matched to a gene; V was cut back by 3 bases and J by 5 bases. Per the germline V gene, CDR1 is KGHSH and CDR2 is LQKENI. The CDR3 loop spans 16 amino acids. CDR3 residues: CASSPTSGSNTGELFF. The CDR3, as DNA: TGTGCCAGCTCACCGACTAGCGGGAGTAATACCGGGGAGCTGTTTTTT.

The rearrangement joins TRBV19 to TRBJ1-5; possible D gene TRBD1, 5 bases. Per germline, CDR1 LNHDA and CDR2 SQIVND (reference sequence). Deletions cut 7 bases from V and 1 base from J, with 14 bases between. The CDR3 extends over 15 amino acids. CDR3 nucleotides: TGTGCCAGTACCCCGGGGGGTATCAGCAATCAGCCCCAGCATTTT. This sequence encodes CASTPGGISNQPQHF.

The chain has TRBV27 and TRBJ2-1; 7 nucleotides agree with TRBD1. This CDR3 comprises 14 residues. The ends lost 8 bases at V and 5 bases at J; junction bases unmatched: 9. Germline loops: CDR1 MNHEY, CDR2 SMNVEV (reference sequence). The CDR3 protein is CASLRQGDHNEQFF. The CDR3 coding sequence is TGTGCCAGCCTGCGACAGGGAGACCACAATGAGCAGTTCTTC.

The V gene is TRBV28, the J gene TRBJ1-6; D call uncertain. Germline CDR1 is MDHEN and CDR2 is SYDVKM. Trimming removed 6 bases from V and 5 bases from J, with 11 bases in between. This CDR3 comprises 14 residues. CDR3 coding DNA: TGTGCCAGCAGCCCTCGGAGAGATAATTCACCCCTCCACTTT. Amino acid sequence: CASSPRRDNSPLHF.

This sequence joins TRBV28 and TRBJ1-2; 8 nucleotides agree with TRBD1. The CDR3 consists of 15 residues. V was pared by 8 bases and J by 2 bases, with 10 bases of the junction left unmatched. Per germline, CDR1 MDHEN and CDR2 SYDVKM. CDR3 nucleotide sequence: TGTGCCAGCGGAGGACAGGGTGCAACAAACTATGGCTACACCTTC. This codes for CASGGQGATNYGYTF.

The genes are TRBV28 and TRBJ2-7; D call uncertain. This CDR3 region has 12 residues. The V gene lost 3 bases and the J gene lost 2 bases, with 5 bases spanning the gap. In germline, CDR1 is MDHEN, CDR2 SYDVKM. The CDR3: CASSLAPYEQYF. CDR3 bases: TGTGCCAGCAGTTTGGCTCCCTACGAGCAGTACTTC. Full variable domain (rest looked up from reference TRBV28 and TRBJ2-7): DVKVTQSSRYLVKRTGEKVFLECVQDMDHENMFWYRQDPGLGLRLIYFSYDVKMKEKGDIPEGYSVSREKKERFSLILESASTNQTSMYLCASSLAPYEQYFGPGTRLTVT.

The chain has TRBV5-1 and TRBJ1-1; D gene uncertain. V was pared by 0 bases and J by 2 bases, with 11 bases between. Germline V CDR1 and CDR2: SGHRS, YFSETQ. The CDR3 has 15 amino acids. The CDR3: CASSLAVTSNTEAFF. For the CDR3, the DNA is TGCGCCAGCAGCTTGGCAGTCACCAGTAACACTGAAGCTTTCTTT.

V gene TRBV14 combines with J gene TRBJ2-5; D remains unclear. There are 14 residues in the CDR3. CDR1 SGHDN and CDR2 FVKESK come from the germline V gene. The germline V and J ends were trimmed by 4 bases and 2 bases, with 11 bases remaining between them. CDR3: CASSLNPGQETQYF. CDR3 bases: TGTGCCAGCAGCCTCAATCCCGGTCAAGAGACCCAGTACTTC.

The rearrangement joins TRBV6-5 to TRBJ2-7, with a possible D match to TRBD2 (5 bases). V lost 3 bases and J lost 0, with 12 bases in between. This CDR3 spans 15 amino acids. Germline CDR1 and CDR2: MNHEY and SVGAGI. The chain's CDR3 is CASSYKLAASYEQYF. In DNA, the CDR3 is TGTGCCAGCAGTTATAAGCTAGCCGCCTCCTACGAGCAGTACTTC.

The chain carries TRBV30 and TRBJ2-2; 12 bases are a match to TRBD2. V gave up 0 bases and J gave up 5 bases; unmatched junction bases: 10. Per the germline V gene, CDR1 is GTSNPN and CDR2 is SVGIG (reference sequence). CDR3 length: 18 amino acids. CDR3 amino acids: CAWSVRLAGGPQTGELFF. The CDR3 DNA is TGTGCCTGGAGTGTGCGGCTAGCGGGAGGGCCGCAAACCGGGGAGCTGTTTTTT.

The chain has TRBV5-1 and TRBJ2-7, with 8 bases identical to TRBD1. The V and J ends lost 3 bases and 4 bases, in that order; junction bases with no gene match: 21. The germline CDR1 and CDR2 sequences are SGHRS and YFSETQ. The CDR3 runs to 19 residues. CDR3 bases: TGCGCCAGCAGCTATATGACCGGGACAGGATCCTATCCCTTATACGAGCAGTACTTC. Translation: CASSYMTGTGSYPLYEQYF.

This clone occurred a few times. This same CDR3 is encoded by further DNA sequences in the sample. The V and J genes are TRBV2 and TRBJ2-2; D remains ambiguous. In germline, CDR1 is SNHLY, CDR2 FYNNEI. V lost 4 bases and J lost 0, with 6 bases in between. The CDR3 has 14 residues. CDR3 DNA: TGTGCCAGCAGTGCACTCGCGAACACCGGGGAGCTGTTTTTT. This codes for CASSALANTGELFF.

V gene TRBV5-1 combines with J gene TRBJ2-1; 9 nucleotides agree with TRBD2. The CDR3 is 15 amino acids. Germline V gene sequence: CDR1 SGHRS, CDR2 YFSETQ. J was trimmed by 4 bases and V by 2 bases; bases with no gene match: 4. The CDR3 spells CASSFSGSEYNEQFF. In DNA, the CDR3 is TGCGCCAGCAGCTTTAGCGGGAGCGAATACAATGAGCAGTTCTTC.

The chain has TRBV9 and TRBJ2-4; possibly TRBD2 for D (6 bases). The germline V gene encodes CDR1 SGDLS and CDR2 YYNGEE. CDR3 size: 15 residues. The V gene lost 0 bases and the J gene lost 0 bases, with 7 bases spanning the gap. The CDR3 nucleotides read TGTGCCAGCAGCGTAGGGGGGGTAGCCAAAAACATTCAGTACTTC. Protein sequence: CASSVGGVAKNIQYF.

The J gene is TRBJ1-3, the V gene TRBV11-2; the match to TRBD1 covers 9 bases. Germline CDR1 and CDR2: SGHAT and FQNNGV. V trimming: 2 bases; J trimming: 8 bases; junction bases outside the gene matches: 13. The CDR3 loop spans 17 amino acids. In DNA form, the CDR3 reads TGTGCCAGCAGCTTATCAACCCCCGGGACAGGGATACACACCATATATTTT. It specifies CASSLSTPGTGIHTIYF.

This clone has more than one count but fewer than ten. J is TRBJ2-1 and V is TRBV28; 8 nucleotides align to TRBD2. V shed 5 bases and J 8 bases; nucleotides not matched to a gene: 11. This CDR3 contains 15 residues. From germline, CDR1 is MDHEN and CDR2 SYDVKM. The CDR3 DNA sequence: TGTGCCAGCAGTCTACCAGGGACTAGTTTCGATGAGCAGTTCTTC. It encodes CASSLPGTSFDEQFF. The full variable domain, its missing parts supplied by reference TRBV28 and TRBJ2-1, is DVKVTQSSRYLVKRTGEKVFLECVQDMDHENMFWYRQDPGLGLRLIYFSYDVKMKEKGDIPEGYSVSREKKERFSLILESASTNQTSMYLCASSLPGTSFDEQFFGPGTRLTVL.

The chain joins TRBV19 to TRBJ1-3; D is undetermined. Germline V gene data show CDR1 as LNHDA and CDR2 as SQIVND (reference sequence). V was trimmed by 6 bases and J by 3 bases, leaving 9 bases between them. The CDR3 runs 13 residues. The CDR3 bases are TGTGCCAGTAGACCGGGAGTTGGAAACACCATATATTTT. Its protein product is CASRPGVGNTIYF.

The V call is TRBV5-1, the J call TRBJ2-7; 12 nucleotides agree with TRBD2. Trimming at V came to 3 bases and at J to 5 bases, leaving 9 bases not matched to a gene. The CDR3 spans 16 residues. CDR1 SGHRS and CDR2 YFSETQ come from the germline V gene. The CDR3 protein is CASSSSSTSGSHEQYF. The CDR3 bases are TGCGCCAGCAGCTCTAGCTCGACTAGCGGGAGCCACGAGCAGTACTTC.

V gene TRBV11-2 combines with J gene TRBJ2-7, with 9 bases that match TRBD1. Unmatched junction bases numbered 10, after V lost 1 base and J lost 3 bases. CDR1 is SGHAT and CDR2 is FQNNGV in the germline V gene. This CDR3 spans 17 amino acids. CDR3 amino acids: CASSLGWGQGKFYEQYF. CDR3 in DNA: TGTGCCAGCAGCTTAGGGTGGGGACAGGGAAAGTTCTACGAGCAGTACTTC.

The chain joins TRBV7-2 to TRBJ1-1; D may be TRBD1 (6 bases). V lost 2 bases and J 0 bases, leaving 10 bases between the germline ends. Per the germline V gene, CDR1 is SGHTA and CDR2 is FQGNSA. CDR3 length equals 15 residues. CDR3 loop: CASSLSGVMNTEAFF. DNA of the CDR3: TGTGCCAGCAGCTTATCAGGGGTTATGAACACTGAAGCTTTCTTT.

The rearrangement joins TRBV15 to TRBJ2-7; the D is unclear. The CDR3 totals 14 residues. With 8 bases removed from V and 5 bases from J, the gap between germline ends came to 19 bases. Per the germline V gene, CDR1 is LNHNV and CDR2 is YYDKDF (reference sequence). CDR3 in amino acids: CATQEGVLVDEQYF. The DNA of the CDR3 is TGTGCCACCCAAGAAGGAGTACTGGTAGACGAGCAGTACTTC.

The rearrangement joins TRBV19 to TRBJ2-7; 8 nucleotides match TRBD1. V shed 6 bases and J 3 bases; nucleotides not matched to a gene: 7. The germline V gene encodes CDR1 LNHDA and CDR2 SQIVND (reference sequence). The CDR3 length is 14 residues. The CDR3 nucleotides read TGTGCCAGTAGCTTAGGACAGGGTGTCTACGAGCAGTACTTC. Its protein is CASSLGQGVYEQYF.

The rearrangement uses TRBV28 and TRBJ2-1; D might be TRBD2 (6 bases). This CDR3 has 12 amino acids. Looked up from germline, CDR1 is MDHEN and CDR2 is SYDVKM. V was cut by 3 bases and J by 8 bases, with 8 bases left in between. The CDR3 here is CASSFGGDEQFF. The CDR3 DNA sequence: TGTGCCAGCAGTTTCGGAGGGGATGAGCAGTTCTTC.

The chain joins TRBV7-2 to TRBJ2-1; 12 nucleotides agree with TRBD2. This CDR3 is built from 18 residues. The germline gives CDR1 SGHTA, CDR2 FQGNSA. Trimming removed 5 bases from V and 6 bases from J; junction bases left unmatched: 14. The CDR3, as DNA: TGTGCCAGCAGCCCTCTTCCCCTAGCGGGAGGGCTAGGCAATGAGCAGTTCTTC. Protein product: CASSPLPLAGGLGNEQFF.

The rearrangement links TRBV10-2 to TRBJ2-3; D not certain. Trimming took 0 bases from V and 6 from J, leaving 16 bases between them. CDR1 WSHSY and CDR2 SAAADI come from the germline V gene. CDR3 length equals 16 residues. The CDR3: CASSESYRASPDTQYF. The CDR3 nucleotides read TGCGCCAGCAGTGAGTCGTATCGTGCTAGTCCCGATACGCAGTATTTT.

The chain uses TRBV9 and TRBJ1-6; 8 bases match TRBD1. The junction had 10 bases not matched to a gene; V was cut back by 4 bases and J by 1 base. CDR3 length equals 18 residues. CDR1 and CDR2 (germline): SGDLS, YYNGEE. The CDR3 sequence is CASSLGQGPGSYNSPLHF. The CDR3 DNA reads TGTGCCAGCAGCCTTGGACAGGGCCCCGGGTCCTATAATTCACCCCTCCACTTT. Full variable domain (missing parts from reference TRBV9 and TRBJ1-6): DSGVTQTPKHLITATGQRVTLRCSPRSGDLSVYWYQQSLDQGLQFLIQYYNGEERAKGNILERFSAQQFPDLHSELNLSSLELGDSALYFCASSLGQGPGSYNSPLHFGNGTRLTVT.

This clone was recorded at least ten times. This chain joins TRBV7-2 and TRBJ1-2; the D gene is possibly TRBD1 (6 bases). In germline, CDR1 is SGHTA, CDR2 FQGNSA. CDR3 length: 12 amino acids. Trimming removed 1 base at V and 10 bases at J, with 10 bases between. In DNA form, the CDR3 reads TGTGCCAGCAGCTTAGACAGGGCCGTCTACACCTTC. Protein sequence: CASSLDRAVYTF.